This passage covers 15 T cell receptor beta chains from one sample sequenced in a study of PD-1 blockade in mismatch repair-deficient tumors. Profiling relied on immunoSEQ multiplex PCR, and the TCRdb table lists in-frame clones only, not all of them. This sample has approximately 130,000 clones; more than 85% occur once, and the top ten carry roughly 13%. This specimen consisted of peripheral blood, obtained 44 weeks after starting pembrolizumab. These receptors were collected from an adult with mismatch repair-deficient cancer.

The chain couples TRBV28 to TRBJ1-2, with 9 bases fitting TRBD1. The germline V gene has CDR1 MDHEN and CDR2 SYDVKM. The CDR3 length is 14 residues. V trimming: 4 bases; J trimming: 1 base; junction bases outside the gene matches: 1. The CDR3 nucleotides read TGTGCCAGCAGTTGGACAGGGGTTAACTATGGCTACACCTTC. It codes for CASSWTGVNYGYTF.

This chain joins TRBV11-2 and TRBJ2-4; 9 bases are shared with TRBD1. The CDR3 contains 17 residues. Germline trimming cut 1 base from V and 4 bases from J; bases unmatched to any gene: 8. CDR1 and CDR2 (germline): SGHAT, FQNNGV. CDR3 loop: CASSLGHRGRGKNIQYF. The CDR3 DNA reads as TGTGCCAGCAGCTTAGGGCACAGGGGGCGCGGTAAAAACATTCAGTACTTC.

The CDR3 nucleotides read TGTGCCAGCAGCAGAGACAGGATCCGGGGCGCTGAAGCTTTCTTT. This codes for CASSRDRIRGAEAFF. V and J are TRBV11-2 and TRBJ1-1; possible D gene TRBD1, 6 bases. Germline CDR1 reads SGHAT; CDR2 reads FQNNGV. V was shortened by 5 bases and J by 6 bases, with 19 bases between the two germline ends. This CDR3 is built from 15 residues.

This clone has only one observation. The chain joins TRBV6-5 to TRBJ1-5; TRBD1 is a possible D gene (5 bases). Germline V gene data show CDR1 as MNHEY and CDR2 as SVGAGI. The CDR3 length is 14 residues. Trimming took off 5 bases at V and 5 bases at J, with 13 bases between the two ends. DNA of the CDR3: TGTGCCAGCAGTAACGGGGACGGCGATCAGCCCCAGCATTTT. It specifies CASSNGDGDQPQHF.

This clone was seen many times. The genes are TRBV7-9 and TRBJ1-2; no clear D. The V end was cut by 2 bases, the J end by 3 bases, with 4 bases between. The CDR3 is 12 residues long. Germline lookup yields CDR1 SEHNR and CDR2 FQNEAQ (reference sequence). Written as DNA, the CDR3 is TGTGCCAGCAGCTTACAAGACTATGGCTACACCTTC. Translated: CASSLQDYGYTF. Full variable domain (remainder filled in from reference TRBV7-9 and TRBJ1-2): DTGVSQNPRHKITKRGQNVTFRCDPISEHNRLYWYRQTLGQGPEFLTYFQNEAQLEKSRLLSDRFSAERPKGSFSTLEIQRTEQGDSAMYLCASSLQDYGYTFGSGTRLTVV.

The V and J genes are TRBV18 and TRBJ2-7; no clear D. Trimming cost V 3 bases and J 3 bases, with 6 bases left between them. Germline V gene data show CDR1 as KGHSH and CDR2 as LQKENI. This CDR3 is 12 amino acids long. CDR3 residues: CASSPGYYEQYF. The CDR3 DNA reads as TGTGCCAGCTCACCGGGTTACTACGAGCAGTACTTC.

The genes are TRBV11-2 and TRBJ1-5; TRBD1 aligns across 9 bases. The CDR3 totals 17 residues. The germline V gene has CDR1 SGHAT and CDR2 FQNNGV. With V trimmed by 0 bases and J by 7 bases, 10 bases remained unmatched. CDR3 protein: CASSLDRSDRGKQPQHF. The CDR3 DNA reads as TGTGCCAGCAGCTTAGATCGGAGTGACAGGGGGAAGCAGCCCCAGCATTTT.

V gene TRBV29-1 combines with J gene TRBJ2-7, with a tentative D call TRBD2 (6 bases). Trimming cost V 5 bases and J 7 bases, with 12 bases left between them. This CDR3 has 11 amino acids. Germline V lookup: CDR1 SQVTM, CDR2 ANQGSEA. The chain's CDR3 is CSVFFRGEQYF. The DNA of the CDR3 is TGCAGCGTTTTTTTCCGGGGGGAGCAGTACTTC.

The genes are TRBV5-4 and TRBJ1-2, with D possibly TRBD1 on 6 matching bases. This CDR3 region has 14 residues. From germline, CDR1 is SGHNT and CDR2 YYREEE (reference sequence). Trimming left V 4 bases short and J 4 bases short, with 14 bases between. The CDR3 DNA follows: TGTGCCAGCAGCGCAAACAGGGATGCCTATGGCTACACCTTC. It codes for CASSANRDAYGYTF.

The chain is built from TRBV27 and TRBJ2-7; perhaps TRBD2 as D (5 bases). V was cut by 5 bases and J by 4 bases, with 12 bases left in between. Germline V gene sequence: CDR1 MNHEY, CDR2 SMNVEV (reference sequence). The CDR3 has 13 amino acids. DNA of the CDR3: TGTGCCAGCAGTACCGTCGGCGGGTACGAGCAGTACTTC. Residues: CASSTVGGYEQYF.

This clone appeared a single time. The genes are TRBV5-6 and TRBJ2-5, with D perhaps matching TRBD1 (6 bases). The V end was cut by 2 bases, the J end by 5 bases, with 19 bases between. From germline, CDR1 is SGHDT and CDR2 YYEEEE. This CDR3 is built from 16 residues. The CDR3, as DNA: TGTGCCAGCAGCTTACAGGGTGATGGTTCGCGGGAGACCCAGTACTTC. Residues: CASSLQGDGSRETQYF.

The V gene is TRBV18, the J gene TRBJ2-7; D might be TRBD1 (6 bases). Germline assignment: CDR1 KGHSH and CDR2 LQKENI. CDR3 length: 14 residues. V dropped 2 bases and J dropped 5 bases, with 13 bases sitting between them. CDR3 in DNA: TGTGCCAGCTCACCAAACAGGGAAGGGGACGAGCAGTACTTC. Amino acid sequence: CASSPNREGDEQYF.

The chain couples TRBV11-3 to TRBJ2-3; D remains ambiguous. V lost 3 bases and J lost 2, with 3 bases in between. Germline values: CDR1 SGHNT, CDR2 YENEEA. The CDR3 has 12 amino acids. Written as DNA, the CDR3 is TGTGCCAGCAGCTTTGTCACAGATACGCAGTATTTT. It yields the protein CASSFVTDTQYF.

The CDR3 here is CASSVDRANYGYTF. The CDR3 coding sequence is TGTGCCAGCAGCGTAGACAGGGCAAACTATGGCTACACCTTC. The chain couples TRBV28 to TRBJ1-2; 7 nucleotides agree with TRBD1. J was trimmed by 2 bases and V by 6 bases; bases with no gene match: 6. Germline CDR1 and CDR2: MDHEN and SYDVKM. The CDR3 consists of 14 residues.

The rearrangement uses TRBV4-1 and TRBJ2-1; the D is unclear. V was trimmed by 4 bases and J by 1 base, leaving 17 bases between them. CDR3 size: 17 residues. Germline lookup yields CDR1 MGHRA and CDR2 YSYEKL. CDR3 DNA sequence: TGCGCCAGCAGCCCCTATTTGACCACCCGGTCCTACAATGAGCAGTTCTTC. Its protein is CASSPYLTTRSYNEQFF.